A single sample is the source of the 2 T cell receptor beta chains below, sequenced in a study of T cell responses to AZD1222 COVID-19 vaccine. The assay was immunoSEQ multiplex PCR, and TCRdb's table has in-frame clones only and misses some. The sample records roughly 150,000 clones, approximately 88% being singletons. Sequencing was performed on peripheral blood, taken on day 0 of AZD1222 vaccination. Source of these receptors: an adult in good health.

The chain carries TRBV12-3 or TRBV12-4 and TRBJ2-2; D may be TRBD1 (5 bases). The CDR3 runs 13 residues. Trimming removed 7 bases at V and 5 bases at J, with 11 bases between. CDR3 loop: CASTGAITGELFF. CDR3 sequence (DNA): TGTGCCAGCACTGGGGCGATAACCGGGGAGCTGTTTTTT.

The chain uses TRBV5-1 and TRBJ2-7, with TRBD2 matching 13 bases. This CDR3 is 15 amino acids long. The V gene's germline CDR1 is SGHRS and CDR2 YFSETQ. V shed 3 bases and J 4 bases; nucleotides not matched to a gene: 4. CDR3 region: CASSSGLAGPYEQYF. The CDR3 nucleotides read TGCGCCAGCAGCTCGGGACTAGCGGGGCCTTACGAGCAGTACTTC.